The 27 T cell receptor beta chains below all came from one sample that was sequenced in a study of radiation and T cells in renal cell carcinoma. Time point defined: blood 4 weeks post-SBRT, at nephrectomy. Regarding treatment: 15 Gy SBRT to primary tumor, nephrectomy 4 weeks later. The method was immunoSEQ multiplex PCR; TCRdb's version includes in-frame clones alone and lacks a portion of them. The sample shows about 40,000 clones, over 80% of them seen only once. Sequenced here: blood, sampled from a patient whose treatment included radiotherapy and nephrectomy. Source of these receptors: a woman in her 70s with renal cell carcinoma.

The V call is TRBV4-2, the J call TRBJ2-7, with a tentative D call TRBD2 (6 bases). The CDR3 runs to 15 residues. Germline CDR1 LGHNA, CDR2 YNFKEQ. Trimming left V 4 bases short and J 0 bases short, with 13 bases between. The CDR3 bases are TGTGCCAGCAGCCCCGGGACTCTAAGCTCCTACGAGCAGTACTTC. It yields the protein CASSPGTLSSYEQYF.

A word on this clone: A much larger clone lies a single base off, so this may be a read error. This chain links TRBV5-1 with TRBJ2-5, with TRBD2 identical over 8 bases. CDR3 length: 17 residues. Germline values: CDR1 SGHRS, CDR2 YFSETQ. The CDR3 region is CARSLAYTGGGQETQYF. The DNA of the CDR3 is TGCGCCCGCAGCTTGGCCTATACCGGGGGGGGGCAAGAGACCCAGTACTTC.

The chain has TRBV6-1 and TRBJ1-1; D remains unclear. V lost 3 bases, J lost 11 bases, and 13 bases lay in between. The CDR3 spans 12 residues. Germline CDR1 MNHNS, CDR2 SASEGT. The chain's CDR3 is CASSEGSTRAFF. The CDR3 DNA is TGTGCCAGCAGTGAGGGGAGCACTCGGGCTTTCTTT.

This clone was detected a few times. This chain links TRBV6-1 with TRBJ1-2, with D possibly TRBD1 on 5 matching bases. The length of the CDR3 is 12 residues. CDR1 and CDR2 from the germline V gene are MNHNS and SASEGT. Trimming removed 4 bases at V and 3 bases at J, with 6 bases between. CDR3 region: CASSAGDYGYTF. In DNA, the CDR3 is TGTGCCAGCAGTGCGGGGGACTATGGCTACACCTTC.

The chain couples TRBV5-5 to TRBJ1-1; D call uncertain. CDR3 length: 15 amino acids. Trimming shortened V by 2 bases and J by 1 base, and 12 bases separated the two germline ends. Germline V lookup: CDR1 SGHKS, CDR2 YYEKEE (reference sequence). The CDR3 here is CASSFSLAGNTEAFF. In DNA, the CDR3 is TGTGCCAGCAGCTTTTCATTGGCAGGGAACACTGAAGCTTTCTTT.

The chain has TRBV5-1 and TRBJ2-4; 9 bases fit TRBD1. The CDR3 loop spans 13 amino acids. CDR1 SGHRS and CDR2 YFSETQ come from the germline V gene. Trimming cost V 5 bases and J 9 bases; bases outside gene matches: 6. This chain's CDR3 is CASRPDRGAIQYF. In nucleotides, the CDR3 is TGCGCCAGCAGACCCGACAGGGGGGCCATTCAGTACTTC.

The rearrangement joins TRBV13 to TRBJ2-1; possible D gene TRBD2, 7 bases. Germline values: CDR1 PRHDT, CDR2 FYEKMQ (reference sequence). This CDR3 has 13 residues. Trimming shortened V by 8 bases and J by 3 bases, and 11 bases separated the two germline ends. CDR3 DNA: TGTGCCAGCCGGGAGGACAGCTACAATGAGCAGTTCTTC. Translating gives CASREDSYNEQFF.

The chain couples TRBV4-3 to TRBJ2-3; 7 positions match TRBD2. The germline V gene encodes CDR1 LGHNA and CDR2 YSLEER. J lost 3 bases, V lost 2 bases, and 8 bases had no gene match. The CDR3 is 16 residues long. CDR3 in amino acids: CASSQTGLVGTDTQYF. DNA of the CDR3: TGCGCCAGCAGCCAAACCGGACTAGTGGGTACAGATACGCAGTATTTT.

The gene calls are TRBV6-1 and TRBJ2-6; no reliable D call. V was cut by 5 bases and J by 2 bases, with 10 bases left in between. The CDR3 spans 15 residues. Germline V CDR1 and CDR2: MNHNS, SASEGT. The CDR3 here is CASSRGEAGANVLTF. The CDR3 DNA follows: TGTGCCAGCAGTCGCGGTGAGGCTGGGGCCAACGTCCTGACTTTC.

The chain combines TRBV5-1 with TRBJ2-7, with 7 bases identical to TRBD1. The V gene end was trimmed by 2 bases and the J gene end by 4 bases; junction bases not matched to a gene: 3. The CDR3 extends over 13 amino acids. Germline V gene data show CDR1 as SGHRS and CDR2 as YFSETQ. Here the CDR3 reads CASSFRDSYEQYF. Written as DNA, the CDR3 is TGCGCCAGCAGCTTCCGGGACAGTTACGAGCAGTACTTC.

This chain uses TRBV4-3 with TRBJ2-1, with TRBD2 identical over 11 bases. CDR3 length: 17 amino acids. Germline CDR1 LGHNA, CDR2 YSLEER. The V and J ends lost 1 base and 7 bases, in that order; junction bases with no gene match: 9. CDR3 nucleotide sequence: TGCGCCAGCAGCCAAGTGGTAGCGGGAGGGGTAGGGAATGAGCAGTTCTTC. Translated: CASSQVVAGGVGNEQFF.

This chain joins TRBV7-9 and TRBJ2-2; TRBD1 agrees at 9 bases. This CDR3 comprises 17 residues. V shed 5 bases and J 4 bases; nucleotides not matched to a gene: 11. Germline-derived CDR1 and CDR2 are SEHNR and FQNEAQ (reference sequence). The CDR3 is CASSPVPGQGPTGELFF. CDR3 sequence (DNA): TGTGCCAGCAGCCCCGTCCCGGGACAGGGACCCACCGGGGAGCTGTTTTTT.

The J gene is TRBJ1-6, the V gene TRBV5-4; D not certain. V shed 0 bases and J shed 4 bases, with 8 bases lying between them. The CDR3 extends over 15 amino acids. Germline lookup yields CDR1 SGHNT and CDR2 YYREEE (reference sequence). CDR3 bases: TGTGCCAGCAGCTTGGCCGGGAGGTATAATTCACCCCTCCACTTT. Amino acids: CASSLAGRYNSPLHF.

This clone was found once. The J gene is TRBJ2-7, the V gene TRBV7-2; 11 nucleotides agree with TRBD2. V trimming: 4 bases; J trimming: 6 bases; junction bases outside the gene matches: 5. This CDR3 is 14 amino acids long. Per the germline V gene, CDR1 is SGHTA and CDR2 is FQGNSA. CDR3 nucleotide sequence: TGTGCCAGCAGCTCGACTAGCGGGACAACCGAGCAGTACTTC. Translating it yields CASSSTSGTTEQYF. The complete variable domain, with remaining parts taken from reference TRBV7-2 and TRBJ2-7, reads GAGVSQSPSNKVTEKGKDVELRCDPISGHTALYWYRQSLGQGLEFLIYFQGNSAPDKSGLPSDRFSAERTGGSVSTLTIQRTQQEDSAVYLCASSSTSGTTEQYFGPGTRLTVT.

V and J are TRBV29-1 and TRBJ1-4; 8 nucleotides match TRBD1. The CDR3 length is 16 residues. With V trimmed by 3 bases and J by 2 bases, 8 bases remained unmatched. Germline V CDR1 and CDR2: SQVTM, ANQGSEA. The CDR3 DNA reads TGCAGCGTTGAGGGCTTCCCAGGGGGCACTAATGAAAAACTGTTTTTT. Residues: CSVEGFPGGTNEKLFF.

The rearrangement joins TRBV5-1 to TRBJ2-5, with 8 positions matching TRBD2. V was clipped by 4 bases and J by 4 bases; unmatched bases: 12. Germline assignment: CDR1 SGHRS and CDR2 YFSETQ. The CDR3 is made up of 16 amino acids. Here the CDR3 reads CASSLDVAGGLETQYF. As DNA, the CDR3 is TGCGCCAGCAGCCTGGACGTGGCGGGGGGATTAGAGACCCAGTACTTC.

The rearrangement uses TRBV7-2 and TRBJ2-5, with D perhaps TRBD2 (5 bases). TRBJ2-7 matches the DNA end more closely, so the J call is doubtful. The CDR3 is made up of 14 amino acids. From germline, CDR1 is SGHTA and CDR2 FQGNSA. In nucleotides, the CDR3 is TGTGCCAGCAGCCCCATCGGGGTTCAGAACGAGCAGTACTTC. Translating gives CASSPIGVQNEQYF.

The chain employs TRBV5-1 and TRBJ2-3, with TRBD2 identical over 7 bases. Germline V gene data show CDR1 as SGHRS and CDR2 as YFSETQ. The CDR3 sequence is 15 residues long. The V gene end was trimmed by 2 bases and the J gene end by 5 bases; junction bases not matched to a gene: 8. The CDR3 reads CASSFRGVEGDTQYF. CDR3 bases: TGCGCCAGCAGCTTCCGGGGGGTAGAGGGAGATACGCAGTATTTT. Combining the CDR3 with reference TRBV5-1 and TRBJ2-3 gives the whole variable domain KAGVTQTPRYLIKTRGQQVTLSCSPISGHRSVSWYQQTPGQGLQFLFEYFSETQRNKGNFPGRFSGRQFSNSRSEMNVSTLELGDSALYLCASSFRGVEGDTQYFGPGTRLTVL.

V and J are TRBV7-3 and TRBJ2-2; 10 bases map to TRBD1. V lost 5 bases and J lost 4; bases outside the gene matches: 10. The CDR3 is 17 amino acids. Germline CDR1 reads SGHTA; CDR2 reads FQGTGA. This CDR3 is CASSPFRTGGGTGELFF. DNA for the CDR3: TGTGCCAGCAGCCCTTTTCGGACAGGGGGTGGCACCGGGGAGCTGTTTTTT.

This rearrangement joins TRBV5-1 to TRBJ1-2; no clear D gene. The CDR3 contains 14 residues. The V gene's germline CDR1 is SGHRS and CDR2 YFSETQ. V dropped 0 bases and J dropped 8 bases, with 14 bases sitting between them. The CDR3 region is CASSLAGKMGGYTF. The DNA for the CDR3 is TGCGCCAGCAGCTTGGCCGGAAAGATGGGGGGCTACACCTTC.

This chain links TRBV2 with TRBJ2-7; 7 bases map to TRBD1. The CDR3 consists of 15 residues. The V segment lost 3 bases and the J segment 4 bases; nucleotides outside the gene matches: 9. Germline-derived CDR1 and CDR2 are SNHLY and FYNNEI. In DNA, the CDR3 is TGTGCCAGCAGTGAGGTCCTTGACAGGGAGTACGAGCAGTACTTC. Translation gives CASSEVLDREYEQYF. The full variable domain, with the rest looked up from reference TRBV2 and TRBJ2-7, is EPEVTQTPSHQVTQMGQEVILRCVPISNHLYFYWYRQILGQKVEFLVSFYNNEISEKSEIFDDQFSVERPDGSNFTLKIRSTKLEDSAMYFCASSEVLDREYEQYFGPGTRLTVT.

The chain is built from TRBV7-9 and TRBJ2-7, with unresolved D. V was cut by 1 base and J by 3 bases, with 4 bases left in between. Germline loops: CDR1 SEHNR, CDR2 FQNEAQ (reference sequence). The CDR3 extends over 12 amino acids. The CDR3 protein is CASSLDLYEQYF. CDR3 DNA sequence: TGTGCCAGCAGCTTAGATCTCTACGAGCAGTACTTC.

The CDR3 nucleotides read TGTGCCAGCAGCTTACGTAGCCCCCGGACTGGCAATGAGCAGTTCTTC. This translates into CASSLRSPRTGNEQFF. The chain combines TRBV7-9 with TRBJ2-1, with D maybe TRBD2 (5 bases). CDR1 and CDR2 (germline): SEHNR, FQNEAQ (reference sequence). V was cut by 2 bases and J by 6 bases, with 17 bases left in between. The CDR3 covers 16 residues.

This clone came up once. The rearrangement uses TRBV15 and TRBJ2-2; 8 nucleotides align to TRBD2. The germline gives CDR1 LNHNV, CDR2 YYDKDF (reference sequence). The CDR3 contains 16 residues. The ends lost 3 bases at V and 6 bases at J; junction bases unmatched: 9. In nucleotides, the CDR3 is TGTGCCACCAGCAGCGCAGGCGGGAGGTTCTCCGGGGAGCTGTTTTTT. As protein: CATSSAGGRFSGELFF.

The chain has TRBV19 and TRBJ1-5; TRBD1 might be the D (6 bases). V lost 1 base and J 7 bases, leaving 14 bases between the germline ends. CDR3 length equals 15 residues. Germline V gene sequence: CDR1 LNHDA, CDR2 SQIVND (reference sequence). CDR3 in amino acids: CASSIVGAGVQPQHF. The DNA of the CDR3 is TGTGCCAGTAGTATAGTGGGGGCAGGGGTACAGCCCCAGCATTTT.

The rearrangement joins TRBV29-1 to TRBJ2-3; the D is unclear. Germline CDR1 reads SQVTM; CDR2 reads ANQGSEA. This CDR3 is built from 16 residues. V lost 7 bases to trimming and J lost 2 bases, with 22 bases between them. The DNA for the CDR3 is TGCAGCGCCAAGGCTAAGGGTTGGTGGGACACAGATACGCAGTATTTT. This translates into CSAKAKGWWDTDTQYF.

This clone was counted a single time. The chain is built from TRBV7-9 and TRBJ2-2, with 9 bases matching TRBD1. CDR3 length: 16 residues. The J segment lost 3 bases and the V segment lost 4 bases, leaving 6 bases of the junction unmatched. Germline CDR1 and CDR2: SEHNR and FQNEAQ (reference sequence). The CDR3 sequence: CASSSNRGRYTGELFF. CDR3 in DNA: TGTGCCAGCAGCTCCAACAGGGGGCGGTACACCGGGGAGCTGTTTTTT.